The subject of this entry is one T cell receptor beta chain. This clonotype was seen only a few times. Its antigen is currently not known. No base quality values were provided; no much bigger clone lies one nucleotide off. This specimen belongs to a study of T-cell memory formation after mild COVID-19 (dated by TCRdb to 2020 to 2022). General notes on the study: TCR sequence clusters from the two donors were largely donor specific. T-cell clones expanding and contracting after mild COVID-19 in a couple of donors were tracked by longitudinal TCRalpha and TCRbeta repertoire sequencing. The cohort was made up of two young adult volunteers, one female and one male, who were previously healthy. The investigation overall reported the following: Only a couple of mild cases were covered in the study, and larger cohorts including severe cases with pre-infection samples were considered necessary. The second-wave clones that peaked on day 37 were not confirmed to be SARS-CoV-2 specific. Clones that contracted from day 15 to 85 showed balanced CD4/CD8 phenotypes, whereas a second wave of clones that expanded from day 15 to 37 leaned towards CD4+. Contracting CD4+ clones were found mainly in CM and EM memory subsets, while CD8+ clones were enriched in EMRA. Some responding clones were detected in pre-infection memory, which suggested that pre-existing cross-reactive memory T cells had joined the SARS-CoV-2 response.

At the junction V is shortened by 0 bases and J by 5 bases, with 10 bases in between. CDR1 and CDR2 were assigned from the germline V gene as SGHRS and YFSETQ. CDR3 length: 14 amino acids, cysteine to phenylalanine. Only CDR3 DNA remains: 42 bases, in frame from the first base. Ficoll-Paque density gradient centrifugation was used to isolate PBMCs. The reads were generated on an Illumina NovaSeq 6000. Using 5'RACE with constant-segment primers, TCRalpha and TCRbeta cDNA libraries were constructed, with sample barcodes and unique molecular identifiers added in the process. RNA was extracted from every sample with Trizol reagent. Library amplification was performed in two PCR steps, and a second sample barcode and Illumina TruSeq adapters were introduced in the second step. Sequencing of libraries was performed on an Illumina NovaSeq with 2 x 150 bp paired-end reads. The source study handled its data this way. With migec v1.2.7, reads were demultiplexed and then collapsed into UMI-guided consensus sequences. Using mixcr v2.1.11, UMI consensuses were aligned to TRA and TRB V and J templates and then assembled into clonotypes. Expanded or contracted clonotypes were those called significant by both edgeR and NoisET, with noise models trained on biological replicates. edgeR calls used a false discovery rate-adjusted p below 0.01 and a log2 fold-change threshold of 1. PCA with hierarchical clustering of max-normalized trajectories of the 1000 most abundant clonotypes was used as exploratory dynamics analysis. Separately sequenced CD4+ and CD8+ repertoires were used to assign the CD4 or CD8 phenotype of responding clones. TCRdb reran the public reads through fastp at Q25 and MiXCR, keeping productive beta chains. Entries that share a CDR3 protein sequence are merged under the most common genes and DNA. The V and J calls shown here were made by TCRdb, not taken from the authors' results. The sample has about 610,000 distinct CDR3 sequences on record, 17% of them singletons. The top ten constitute roughly 7.8% of the sample.

The rearranged chain carries TRBV5-1 and TRBJ2-3; the D gene cannot be resolved reliably. The sequenced material came from PBMCs or a T cell subset sorted from them (not recorded which). The TCR originated in an adult woman who had mild COVID-19 (a few samples of this study predate the infection). The sample titles of this study are shuffled in the database, so cell type and time point are left out; the donor was told from shared clones. The DNA sequence is TGCGCCAGCAGCTTGGCCATGACCATAGATACGCAGTATTTT. It encodes CASSLAMTIDTQYF.